This T cell receptor beta chain was sequenced for a study of blood T cell repertoires in COVID-19. Study at large: COVID-19 samples collected from the United States, Italy and Spain covered acute and convalescent phases. The cDNA or gDNA used as material had been derived from T cells, B-cell-depleted T cells, or PBMCs.

In the original processing: It was from reference gene primer amplification that nucleated cell counts were estimated. Data came from immunoSEQ multiplex PCR; TCRdb stores just in-frame clones and leaves some out. V, J and clone size derive from that table, while D and trimming were established from the DNA sequence. The table includes approximately 310,000 clones, more than 75% detected once. This CDR3 spans 13 amino acids. Germline V gives CDR1 SQVTM, CDR2 ANQGSEA. The chain employs TRBV29-1 and TRBJ2-7; D is possibly TRBD2 (6 bases). Sequenced input: peripheral blood. This clonotype originated in a man aged 45 to 65 with active or convalescent COVID-19. For the CDR3, the DNA is TGCCGGCTCCTCCGGGGGAGCTCCTACGAGCAGTACTTC. This codes for CRLLRGSSYEQYF.